The 21 T cell receptor beta chains presented below share a single source sample, sequenced in a study of cytomegalovirus exposure and HLA in healthy donors. A multiplex PCR was run with 60 Vbeta primers and 13 Jbeta primers. Profiled with immunoSEQ multiplex PCR; TCRdb holds only in-frame clones, not every one. There are 95,000 to 150,000 clones in the sample; 75% to 90% occur only once, and approximately 0.24% lies in the top ten. The sequencing sample was made of PBMCs. The receptors stem from a man aged 45 to 65 in good health and CMV-seronegative.

The rearrangement joins TRBV28 to TRBJ2-3; 8 positions agree with TRBD1. CDR3 length: 14 amino acids. CDR1 and CDR2 (germline): MDHEN, SYDVKM. J lost 5 bases, V lost 5 bases, and 6 bases had no gene match. CDR3 region: CASSPRGPGDTQYF. The CDR3 region has the DNA TGTGCCAGCAGTCCCAGGGGGCCCGGAGATACGCAGTATTTT.

The chain couples TRBV6-5 to TRBJ1-1; TRBD1 agrees at 8 bases. CDR3 length equals 15 residues. Germline V gene data show CDR1 as MNHEY and CDR2 as SVGAGI. J was trimmed by 2 bases and V by 6 bases; bases with no gene match: 8. Written as DNA, the CDR3 is TGTGCCAGCAGACGTACAGGGGGTTATAACACTGAAGCTTTCTTT. It codes for CASRRTGGYNTEAFF.

V gene TRBV7-9 combines with J gene TRBJ2-1; TRBD2 aligns across 7 bases. CDR1 is SEHNR, CDR2 FQNEAQ, per germline (reference sequence). The CDR3 sequence is 15 residues long. With V trimmed by 0 bases and J by 2 bases, 1 base remained unmatched. CDR3 loop: CASSLAAGAYNEQFF. CDR3 DNA: TGTGCCAGCAGCTTAGCGGCGGGAGCCTACAATGAGCAGTTCTTC.

V gene TRBV9 combines with J gene TRBJ2-7, with D uncertain. The CDR3 covers 14 residues. V gave up 0 bases and J gave up 3 bases, with 10 bases separating them. Germline loops: CDR1 SGDLS, CDR2 YYNGEE. CDR3 loop: CASSVDSSGYEQYF. CDR3 coding DNA: TGTGCCAGCAGCGTAGATTCGTCGGGCTACGAGCAGTACTTC. Full variable domain (remainder filled in from reference TRBV9 and TRBJ2-7): DSGVTQTPKHLITATGQRVTLRCSPRSGDLSVYWYQQSLDQGLQFLIQYYNGEERAKGNILERFSAQQFPDLHSELNLSSLELGDSALYFCASSVDSSGYEQYFGPGTRLTVT.

The rearrangement links TRBV6-5 to TRBJ1-4; a possible D gene is TRBD1 (6 bases). This CDR3 has 15 amino acids. Germline values: CDR1 MNHEY, CDR2 SVGAGI. The V and J ends lost 0 bases and 8 bases respectively, with 13 bases between them. The CDR3, as DNA: TGTGCCAGCAGTTACTCCCAGAGGGGGGGAGAAAAACTGTTTTTT. This encodes CASSYSQRGGEKLFF.

The chain carries TRBV18 and TRBJ2-7; perhaps TRBD1 as D (5 bases). Between the trimmed V and J ends, which lost 0 bases and 2 bases, there was a span of 11 bases. CDR3 length: 15 amino acids. Germline CDR1 reads KGHSH; CDR2 reads LQKENI. The CDR3 DNA follows: TGTGCCAGCTCACCACCGGGGCTGGAGACCTACGAGCAGTACTTC. Its translation: CASSPPGLETYEQYF.

This clone was counted once. This chain uses TRBV7-3 with TRBJ2-2, with 11 nucleotides matching TRBD2. Germline CDR1 is SGHTA and CDR2 is FQGTGA. The junction had 14 bases not matched to a gene; V was cut back by 4 bases and J by 1 base. There are 20 residues in the CDR3. The CDR3 region has the DNA TGTGCCAGCAGCTCGAGACTGACTAGCGGGGACCTCGGGAACACCGGGGAGCTGTTTTTT. Protein: CASSSRLTSGDLGNTGELFF.

This chain links TRBV7-2 with TRBJ2-5, with TRBD1 matching 9 bases. CDR1 is SGHTA, CDR2 FQGNSA, per germline. The CDR3 extends over 14 amino acids. J was trimmed by 5 bases and V by 4 bases; bases with no gene match: 5. The CDR3 DNA reads TGTGCCAGCAGCTCGGGACAGGGCAAGGAGACCCAGTACTTC. Its protein is CASSSGQGKETQYF.

The genes are TRBV7-2 and TRBJ1-1; 8 nucleotides agree with TRBD1. CDR3 length equals 14 residues. From germline, CDR1 is SGHTA and CDR2 FQGNSA. J was trimmed by 7 bases and V by 4 bases; bases with no gene match: 8. DNA of the CDR3: TGTGCCAGCAGCTACTTTCGACAGGGGTTTGAAGCTTTCTTT. This translates into CASSYFRQGFEAFF. Full variable domain (missing parts from reference TRBV7-2 and TRBJ1-1): GAGVSQSPSNKVTEKGKDVELRCDPISGHTALYWYRQSLGQGLEFLIYFQGNSAPDKSGLPSDRFSAERTGGSVSTLTIQRTQQEDSAVYLCASSYFRQGFEAFFGQGTRLTVV.

The DNA of the CDR3 is TGTGCCAGCAGCTTCGAGCGGAGGGGCACCGGGGAGCTGTTTTTT. This encodes CASSFERRGTGELFF. The chain combines TRBV5-4 with TRBJ2-2; TRBD2 is a possible D gene (6 bases). The CDR3 length is 15 residues. CDR1 SGHNT and CDR2 YYREEE come from the germline V gene (reference sequence). Trimming cost V 2 bases and J 4 bases, with 12 bases left between them.

The rearrangement links TRBV9 to TRBJ2-7, with TRBD2 identical over 7 bases. The V gene end was trimmed by 0 bases and the J gene end by 5 bases; junction bases not matched to a gene: 11. The CDR3 extends over 16 amino acids. Germline V lookup: CDR1 SGDLS, CDR2 YYNGEE. The CDR3 protein is CASSVGVGGRINEQYF. In nucleotides, the CDR3 is TGTGCCAGCAGCGTAGGAGTGGGAGGGCGCATCAACGAGCAGTACTTC.

V and J are TRBV7-3 and TRBJ2-1; no firm D call. Trimming removed 0 bases from V and 6 bases from J, with 6 bases in between. Germline V gene sequence: CDR1 SGHTA, CDR2 FQGTGA. The CDR3 runs to 13 residues. CDR3 region: CASSLTRVNEQFF. CDR3 bases: TGTGCCAGCAGCTTAACTAGAGTCAATGAGCAGTTCTTC.

This chain links TRBV7-9 with TRBJ1-1, with 8 nucleotides matching TRBD1. This CDR3 region has 14 residues. Trimming took 8 bases from V and 5 from J; bases not matched to a gene: 10. Germline V gene sequence: CDR1 SEHNR, CDR2 FQNEAQ (reference sequence). CDR3 protein: CASLPGGSITEAFF. Here the CDR3 DNA reads TGTGCCAGCTTACCAGGGGGCTCCATTACTGAAGCTTTCTTT.

The genes are TRBV18 and TRBJ1-2, with TRBD1 matching 11 bases. CDR3 length equals 17 residues. V lost 4 bases to trimming and J lost 7 bases; unmatched junction nucleotides: 14. The germline gives CDR1 KGHSH, CDR2 LQKENI. The CDR3 DNA sequence: TGTGCCAGCTCACAACGGACAGGGGGCTTTTATTCGGGTGGCTACACCTTC. Translation gives CASSQRTGGFYSGGYTF.

CDR3 residues: CASSQAGLGTDTQYF. The CDR3, as DNA: TGCGCCAGCAGCCAGGCGGGACTTGGCACAGATACGCAGTATTTT. The chain uses TRBV4-3 and TRBJ2-3; D perhaps matches TRBD2 (6 bases). V shed 3 bases and J shed 1 base, with 11 bases lying between them. Germline CDR1 reads LGHNA; CDR2 reads YSLEER. This CDR3 has 15 amino acids.

A single count supports this clone. The chain couples TRBV7-8 to TRBJ2-1, with 9 bases aligning to TRBD2. V gave up 4 bases and J gave up 8 bases; unmatched junction bases: 9. The CDR3 sequence is 15 residues long. The germline V gene has CDR1 SGHVS and CDR2 FQNEAQ. The CDR3 DNA reads as TGTGCCAGCAGCTCACGGACTAGCGAGTTGCATGAGCAGTTCTTC. Translation gives CASSSRTSELHEQFF.

This clone has more than one count but fewer than ten. The chain joins TRBV5-4 to TRBJ2-7; D might be TRBD2 (6 bases). V dropped 4 bases and J dropped 1 base, with 12 bases sitting between them. Germline V gene lookup returns CDR1 SGHNT and CDR2 YYREEE (reference sequence). This CDR3 contains 14 residues. The DNA for the CDR3 is TGTGCCAGCAGCGCGGGGCTAGGGTCCTACGAGCAGTACTTC. Amino acids: CASSAGLGSYEQYF.

The chain employs TRBV9 and TRBJ1-1; D unresolved. Trimming took off 0 bases at V and 6 bases at J, with 9 bases between the two ends. The CDR3 runs 13 residues. CDR1 SGDLS and CDR2 YYNGEE come from the germline V gene. CDR3 loop: CASSVGNNPEAFF. CDR3 bases: TGTGCCAGCAGCGTAGGAAACAATCCTGAAGCTTTCTTT.

The chain combines TRBV6-5 with TRBJ1-1; 7 bases are shared with TRBD1. CDR3 size: 15 residues. Per the germline V gene, CDR1 is MNHEY and CDR2 is SVGAGI. Trimming at V came to 7 bases and at J to 0 bases, leaving 8 bases not matched to a gene. DNA of the CDR3: TGTGCCAGCACTTCAGGGGGTGGAATGAACACTGAAGCTTTCTTT. Protein: CASTSGGGMNTEAFF.

V is TRBV6-6 and J is TRBJ1-1, with 8 bases that match TRBD1. Per germline, CDR1 MNHNY and CDR2 SVGAGI (reference sequence). Trimming removed 5 bases from V and 1 base from J; junction bases left unmatched: 3. This CDR3 is built from 14 residues. CDR3 amino acids: CASSMTGENTEAFF. CDR3 coding DNA: TGTGCCAGCAGTATGACAGGGGAGAACACTGAAGCTTTCTTT.

This chain uses TRBV18 with TRBJ2-7; 7 nucleotides match TRBD2. The CDR3 length is 12 residues. Germline assignment: CDR1 KGHSH and CDR2 LQKENI. J was trimmed by 5 bases and V by 3 bases; bases with no gene match: 1. CDR3 sequence (DNA): TGTGCCAGCTCACCGGGGGGGGACGAGCAGTACTTC. This gives the protein CASSPGGDEQYF.